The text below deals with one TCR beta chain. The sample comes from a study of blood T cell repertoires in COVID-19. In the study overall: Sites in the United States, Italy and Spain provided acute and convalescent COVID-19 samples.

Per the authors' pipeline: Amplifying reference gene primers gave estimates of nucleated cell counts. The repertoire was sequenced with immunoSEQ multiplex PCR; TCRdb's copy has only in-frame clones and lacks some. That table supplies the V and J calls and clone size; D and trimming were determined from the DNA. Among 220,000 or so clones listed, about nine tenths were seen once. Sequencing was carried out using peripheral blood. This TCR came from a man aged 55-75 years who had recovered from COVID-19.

CDR3 protein: CASSITTGSWNQPQHF. The CDR3 DNA reads TGTGCCAGTAGTATTACCACAGGGAGCTGGAATCAGCCCCAGCATTTT. The V and J genes are TRBV19 and TRBJ1-5, with D tentatively TRBD1 (6 bases). Trimming removed 3 bases at V and 4 bases at J, with 16 bases between. Germline V lookup: CDR1 LNHDA, CDR2 SQIVND (reference sequence). The CDR3 is 16 residues long.